This T cell receptor (beta chain) was recovered during a study of CD8+CD57+ T cells in acquired aplastic anemia. Study information: When averaged, DNA from sorted CD4+ and CD8+ cells came to approximately 3.2 ug. Roughly 11 million reads were obtained on average for healthy donor CD4+ cells.

Worth noting for this clonotype: What it recognizes is unknown.

Overall study findings and caveats: In CD8+ cells, Simpson's diversity showed no significant difference between patients and controls.

CDR3 and TCR beta VDJ profiling relied on genomic DNA as the template. MiXCR was run by TCRdb on the reads, yielding one entry per CDR3 protein. The sample records hundreds of thousands of distinct CDR3 sequences, around 68% being singletons. V dropped 5 bases and J dropped 1; count of bases not matched to a gene: 9. CDR1 is MNHEY and CDR2 is SVGAGI in the germline V gene. The CDR3 has 16 residues. J is TRBJ1-1 and V is TRBV6-5; TRBD1 agrees at 8 bases. Sequenced: sorted CD4+, CD8+, or CD8+CD57+ T cells (not recorded which) from PBMCs. The source of this sequence is a human donor in good health, serving as a control. The CDR3 bases are TGTGCCAGCAGTCCTCGGTGGCAGGGGGCGAACACTGAAGCTTTCTTT. Its protein product is CASSPRWQGANTEAFF.